This record covers a single TCR beta chain. The antigen is unknown. Germline assignment: CDR1 SGHDN and CDR2 FVKESK. Trimming removed 1 base from V and 4 bases from J, with 17 bases in between. The CDR3 consists of 16 residues. Through a sample-barcoded 5' primer and a J-beta primer mix, a second PCR was run for about 6 to 11 cycles. Using its own MiXCR run on the 5' RACE reads, TCRdb lists one record per CDR3 protein. The sample holds about 690,000 distinct CDR3 sequences; around two fifths are singletons and the top ten take roughly 30%. This sample was taken from a study of blood T cells in healthy people across ages. Points from the study as a whole: Observed TCR beta diversity showed a strong correlation with the percentage of naive T cells as measured by flow cytometry. Compared with aged donors, long-lived donors showed fewer expanded clones, suggesting selection. Diversity estimated from one million T cells was considered an underestimate.

Each donor had 8.5 to 10 milliliters of peripheral blood drawn. This chain connects TRBV14 to TRBJ2-7; maybe TRBD1 (5 bases). The clonotype originates from a man aged 80 or over in good health. The sequenced sample consisted of blood. In DNA form, the CDR3 reads TGTGCCAGCAGCCAAGTCGCTGTGACAGACATATACGAGCAGTACTTC. It specifies CASSQVAVTDIYEQYF.